This T cell receptor (beta chain) stems from a study of T cell responses to AZD1222 COVID-19 vaccine. Assay used: immunoSEQ multiplex PCR; TCRdb lists only in-frame clones, some missing. The sample contains about 79,000 clones, 83% of which appear only once. The table lists this clone with a few counts. The CDR3 is 15 amino acids. Analysis merged second doses at about 4 or about 12 weeks. Sequencing was performed on peripheral blood, taken 28 days after the second AZD1222 dose. The V and J genes are TRBV21-1 and TRBJ2-7; TRBD2, as called in the table, went unchecked against the DNA. TRBV21-1 is a listed pseudogene. This TCR derives from an adult who received the AZD1222 COVID-19 vaccine. The DNA for the CDR3 is TGTGCCAGCAGCAAAGTTCTCTTTCGGGTTTACGAGCAGTACTTC. Protein: CASSKVLFRVYEQYF.